There are many counts of the clone carrying this T cell receptor (beta chain). The target antigen is unknown. The cDNA came from 5'RACE with 10-nucleotide random UMIs. Every sequencing run produced over 170 million TCR-beta sequences, and the sequences from any one run covered 15-18 subjects. TCRdb re-called the 5' RACE reads with MiXCR, one entry per CDR3 protein. The sample consists of about 59,000 distinct CDR3 sequences, roughly 13% of them appearing once. The CDR3 runs to 12 residues. V gave up 6 bases and J gave up 11 bases, with 11 bases separating them. The germline gives CDR1 MNHEY, CDR2 SMNVEV (reference sequence). Preparation of the unsorted libraries drew on 2 million PBMCs stored at -80 C. The record originates from a study of neurological immune-mediated disorders. Overall study results and limits: Subjects shared no identical expanded-clone CDR3 amino acid sequences, suggesting private TCR-beta repertoires in all groups.

The chain employs TRBV27 and TRBJ1-6; no firm D call. The sequenced material came from PBMCs. This TCR was recovered from a woman aged 55-69 years with HTLV-1-associated myelopathy (HAM/TSP). The CDR3 is CASRDAGPPLHF. The CDR3 nucleotides are TGTGCCAGCAGGGACGCTGGGCCACCCCTCCACTTT.